This T cell receptor beta chain derives from a study of OX40 agonist ivuxolimab in advanced cancers. If patients had autoimmune disease history or systemic immunosuppression, they were excluded. On this clone itself: Its specificity is not known.

Assay used: immunoSEQ multiplex PCR; TCRdb lists only in-frame clones, some missing. The table records roughly 68,000 clones, approximately 90% of them present only once. Regarding the study as a whole: Not determined was the antigen specificity of the expanded peripheral T cells. Among T cells, CD8+ cells averaged more expanded clones than CD4+ cells.

This clonotype originated in an adult with an advanced solid tumor such as melanoma, head and neck, liver or kidney cancer. The material was CD4+ or CD8+ T cells sorted from blood, obtained in a trial of the OX40 agonist ivuxolimab.

The CDR3 reads CASKDSEQFF. The CDR3 bases are TGTGCCAGCAAGGACTCTGAGCAGTTCTTC. This sequence joins TRBV28 and TRBJ2-1, with TRBD2 as a possible D gene (5 bases). The length of the CDR3 is 10 residues. Trimming left V 7 bases short and J 9 bases short, with 7 bases between. The germline V gene has CDR1 MDHEN and CDR2 SYDVKM.